This T cell receptor beta chain was sequenced during a study of siplizumab effects on memory and regulatory T cells. On this clone: The antigen remains undetermined.

Study-wide points: Naive versus memory phenotype went unassigned for roughly 80-96% of proliferating CD4+ or CD8+ clones. Naive T cells apparently outstripped memory cells in diversity and seemed major alloresponse contributors. Controls showed an average of around 30% Treg-derived mappable alloreactive CD4+ clones, while siplizumab showed about 69%. A significant reduction in alloreactive sequences traceable to unstimulated CD4+ memory cells was produced by siplizumab.

This CDR3 contains 18 residues. The V gene's germline CDR1 is MDHEN and CDR2 SYDVKM. Clones were sequenced by immunoSEQ multiplex PCR, and TCRdb holds only the in-frame ones, with some missing. This table holds about 100,000 clones, around 94% found once. The rearrangement uses TRBV28 and TRBJ2-7, with D perhaps assigned TRBD1 or TRBD2 (7 bases each). This receptor was obtained from a human donor in good health. Sequenced sample: non-Treg CD4+ T cells sorted from blood. The CDR3 region has the DNA TGTGGCTCTAACGAGGGGGCTAGCGGTTATTTCAGCTCCTACGAGCAGTACTTC. Translation gives CGSNEGASGYFSSYEQYF.